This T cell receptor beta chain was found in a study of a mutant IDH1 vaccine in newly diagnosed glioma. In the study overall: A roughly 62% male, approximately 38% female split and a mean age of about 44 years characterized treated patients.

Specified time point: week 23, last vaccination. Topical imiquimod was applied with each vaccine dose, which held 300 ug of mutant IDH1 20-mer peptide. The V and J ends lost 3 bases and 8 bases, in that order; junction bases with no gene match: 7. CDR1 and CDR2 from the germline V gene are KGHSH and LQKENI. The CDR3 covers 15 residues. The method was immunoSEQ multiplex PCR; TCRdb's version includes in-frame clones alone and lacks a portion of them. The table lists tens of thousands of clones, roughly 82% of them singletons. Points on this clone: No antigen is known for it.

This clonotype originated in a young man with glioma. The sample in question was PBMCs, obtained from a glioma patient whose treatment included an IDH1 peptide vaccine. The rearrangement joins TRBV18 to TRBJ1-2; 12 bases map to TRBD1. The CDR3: CASSPEGTGGSGYTF. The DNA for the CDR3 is TGTGCCAGCTCACCGGAGGGGACAGGGGGCTCGGGCTACACCTTC.